This TCR beta chain is from a study of T cell responses to AZD1222 COVID-19 vaccine (dated by TCRdb to the early 2020s). The study in broad terms: Because spike-specific TCR depth and breadth did not differ between the two schedules, AZD1222 recipients who got a second dose at roughly 4 weeks were pooled with those who got a second dose at roughly 12 weeks. TCR sequencing covered some 250 trial participants: 200 to 220 given two doses of AZD1222 and 26 given two doses of MenACWY control vaccine. Trial participants were enrolled into age subgroups of 18-55, 56-69 and 70-plus years, which contained 148, 28 and 57 TCR-sequenced participants, respectively.

The time point tag for this specimen amounts to: baseline before first vaccination. Samples from vaccinated people were obtained from the UK trials COV001 and COV002, which included a single-blind randomized controlled phase 2/3 trial of AZD1222 (ChAdOx1 nCoV-19) in healthy adults. Trial participant PBMC samples were collected at day 0 and day 28 after the second dose for TCRbeta chain sequencing. Points on this clone: There is no known antigen for this receptor. No base qualities exist here, and no much larger clone lies one base off it.

The CDR3 regions of human TCRbeta chains were subjected to immunosequencing. The published analysis was carried out like this. TCRs in the repertoires were compared against a reference library of SARS-CoV-2-specific TCRs that had been generated with the MIRA antigen-specificity platform. Breadth was defined as the fraction of unique TCRs that were SARS-CoV-2-associated. Depth was defined as the fraction of total T cells that were SARS-CoV-2-associated. Using the MIRA data, every spike-specific TCR was mapped to the spike region that the TCR reacted to and assigned to either a CD4 or a CD8 class. Log10-transformed breadth and depth values were compared by one-way ANOVA with Sidak's multiple comparisons tests. Imported from immuneACCESS, the table was reduced by TCRdb to in-frame sequences with V and J called. These copies leave out some clones; in studies compared against another copy, an unresolved V gene accounts for under half, and the cause of the remainder is not known. The D gene and trimming were derived from the DNA, and the V and J assignments and clone size from that table. For this sample the table gives more than 85,000 clones, of which 86% were detected only once. The ten largest clones add up to approximately 5% of the sample.

General study outcomes and caveats: In the small 56-69-year group, the increase in depth fell short of significance, most likely because of low power. Because no day 14 peak-response samples were available, repertoires were characterized only after the peak T cell response. Vaccine-associated CD4 TCRs spanned the whole spike protein, with dominant responses in regions 160-218 and 743-854. Participants were mostly white British, with more females than males. The authors suggested clonal diversity may have been underestimated. Spike-specific TCR breadth and depth rose significantly after two AZD1222 doses compared with day 0 and with MenACWY recipients. Reportedly, close to half of the unique spike-specific TCRs recognized epitopes lying outside the regions that are mutated in the B.1.351 and B.1.1.7 variants. Conclusions about previously exposed vaccinees are limited, since just 6 or 7 AZD1222 recipients were seropositive for SARS-CoV-2 at baseline.

From its cysteine to its phenylalanine, the CDR3 spans 16 amino acids. Only CDR3 DNA remains: 48 bases, in frame from the first base. Trimming at the junction amounts to 4 bases on V and 5 bases on J, and the germline ends lie 21 bases apart. According to the germline V gene, CDR1 reads SGDLS and CDR2 reads YYNGEE. The clonotype comes from an adult in good health. Source: peripheral blood, taken on day 0 of AZD1222 vaccination. The rearrangement joined TRBV9 to TRBJ1-1, with TRBD1 perhaps the D gene, on 5 matching bases. In nucleotides, the sequence is TGTGCCAGCAGCCCCCGTGGGGGGTCAGGGAGGACTGAAGCTTTCTTT. Its product reads: CASSPRGGSGRTEAFF.